One sample yielded the 13 T cell receptor beta chains listed below, sequenced in a study of cytotoxic CD8 clonotypes in ibrutinib-treated CLL. Using immunoSEQ multiplex PCR, the repertoire was profiled, and TCRdb retains in-frame clones only, with some absent. The table lists approximately 160,000 clones, 70% to 90% of them singletons. This sample comprised PBMCs, obtained at disease progression, from a patient treated with ibrutinib. The receptors stem from a human donor with chronic lymphocytic leukemia.

This chain connects TRBV25-1 to TRBJ1-2; D not certain. The CDR3 has 9 amino acids. V was trimmed by 8 bases and J by 8 bases, leaving 6 bases between them. From germline, CDR1 is MGHDK and CDR2 SYGVNS. The CDR3 region has the DNA TGTGCCAGCCTGGGGGGCTACACCTTC. This encodes CASLGGYTF.

The rearrangement joins TRBV27 to TRBJ2-5, with TRBD2 as a possible D gene (7 bases). Germline CDR1 and CDR2: MNHEY and SMNVEV (reference sequence). V was shortened by 5 bases and J by 7 bases, with 8 bases between the two germline ends. The CDR3 extends over 11 amino acids. CDR3 sequence (DNA): TGTGCCAGCAGTAGGGGGGGGACCCAGTACTTC. Amino acids: CASSRGGTQYF.

A few counts support this clone. This chain connects TRBV30 to TRBJ2-2; D remains unclear. CDR1 GTSNPN and CDR2 SVGIG come from the germline V gene (reference sequence). Deletions cut 2 bases from V and 6 bases from J, with 10 bases between. The CDR3 is 13 residues long. CDR3 nucleotides: TGTGCCTGGAGTAGGTTTTTTTCCGGGGAGCTGTTTTTT. Its protein product is CAWSRFFSGELFF.

This chain uses TRBV5-4 with TRBJ2-7, with 9 bases fitting TRBD1. The V segment lost 4 bases and the J segment 5 bases; nucleotides outside the gene matches: 10. Germline V gene lookup returns CDR1 SGHNT and CDR2 YYREEE (reference sequence). The CDR3 is made up of 15 amino acids. The CDR3, as DNA: TGTGCCAGCAGCCCCCAAGGGGACAGGGCTGACGAGCAGTACTTC. Protein: CASSPQGDRADEQYF.

The V call is TRBV9, the J call TRBJ2-7; unclear D gene. Germline V gene sequence: CDR1 SGDLS, CDR2 YYNGEE. The V gene lost 4 bases and the J gene lost 0 bases, with 14 bases spanning the gap. The CDR3 spans 15 residues. The DNA for the CDR3 is TGTGCCAGCAGCCGTGCCCCACCAGTCTCCTACGAGCAGTACTTC. It is translated as CASSRAPPVSYEQYF. The whole variable domain, filled in from reference TRBV9 and TRBJ2-7, reads DSGVTQTPKHLITATGQRVTLRCSPRSGDLSVYWYQQSLDQGLQFLIQYYNGEERAKGNILERFSAQQFPDLHSELNLSSLELGDSALYFCASSRAPPVSYEQYFGPGTRLTVT.

The CDR3 reads CASRFLSSYEQYF. CDR3 nucleotides: TGTGCCAGCAGATTCCTAAGCTCCTACGAGCAGTACTTC. The chain joins TRBV27 to TRBJ2-7, with D uncertain. Trimming stripped 6 bases from V and 0 bases from J, with 9 bases between. CDR3 length equals 13 residues. Germline CDR1 reads MNHEY; CDR2 reads SMNVEV (reference sequence).

V is TRBV30 and J is TRBJ2-7; 10 positions match TRBD2. CDR1 and CDR2 from the germline V gene are GTSNPN and SVGIG (reference sequence). This CDR3 is 14 amino acids long. The V segment lost 1 base and the J segment 3 bases; nucleotides outside the gene matches: 3. The CDR3 coding sequence is TGTGCCTGGAGTGGACTAGCGGGTAGCTACGAGCAGTACTTC. Translation: CAWSGLAGSYEQYF.

The chain is built from TRBV28 and TRBJ2-2; 8 bases agree with TRBD2. The CDR3 length is 18 residues. The germline V gene encodes CDR1 MDHEN and CDR2 SYDVKM. J was trimmed by 4 bases and V by 1 base; bases with no gene match: 11. This CDR3 is CASSLYPPTGRATGELFF. CDR3 DNA: TGTGCCAGCAGTTTATACCCCCCCACCGGGAGGGCCACCGGGGAGCTGTTTTTT. Supplemented by reference TRBV28 and TRBJ2-2, the full variable domain reads DVKVTQSSRYLVKRTGEKVFLECVQDMDHENMFWYRQDPGLGLRLIYFSYDVKMKEKGDIPEGYSVSREKKERFSLILESASTNQTSMYLCASSLYPPTGRATGELFFGEGSRLTVL.

V is TRBV14 and J is TRBJ2-7, with no clear D. Germline CDR1 SGHDN, CDR2 FVKESK. The V end was cut by 3 bases, the J end by 0 bases, with 12 bases between. The CDR3 is 15 residues long. The CDR3 coding sequence is TGTGCCAGCAGCCAGAGATGGGCAAGCTCCTACGAGCAGTACTTC. Translation gives CASSQRWASSYEQYF.

The rearrangement joins TRBV7-8 to TRBJ1-1; 7 bases agree with TRBD1. Trimming cost V 5 bases and J 0 bases; bases outside gene matches: 9. CDR1 and CDR2 (germline): SGHVS, FQNEAQ. The length of the CDR3 is 16 residues. The CDR3: CASSLNRGQMNTEAFF. CDR3 nucleotide sequence: TGTGCCAGCAGCCTCAACAGGGGACAAATGAACACTGAAGCTTTCTTT. The variable domain in full, completed from reference TRBV7-8 and TRBJ1-1, reads GAGVSQSPRYKVAKRGQDVALRCDPISGHVSLFWYQQALGQGPEFLTYFQNEAQLDKSGLPSDRFFAERPEGSVSTLKIQRTQQEDSAVYLCASSLNRGQMNTEAFFGQGTRLTVV.

The chain combines TRBV5-1 with TRBJ2-3, with D tentatively TRBD1 (5 bases). CDR3 length equals 14 residues. Germline lookup yields CDR1 SGHRS and CDR2 YFSETQ. Trimming took off 6 bases at V and 3 bases at J, with 14 bases between the two ends. The CDR3 region is CASTQGTETDTQYF. Written as DNA, the CDR3 is TGCGCCAGCACCCAGGGTACGGAGACAGATACGCAGTATTTT.

The genes are TRBV2 and TRBJ2-1, with 9 bases aligning to TRBD2. The CDR3 is 14 amino acids. The junction had 7 bases not matched to a gene; V was cut back by 8 bases and J by 5 bases. Germline V lookup: CDR1 SNHLY, CDR2 FYNNEI. As DNA, the CDR3 is TGTGCCAGCCTCCAGACTAGCGGCCACAATGAGCAGTTCTTC. This gives the protein CASLQTSGHNEQFF.

The chain combines TRBV11-3 with TRBJ1-3; D is perhaps TRBD1 (6 bases). The germline V gene encodes CDR1 SGHNT and CDR2 YENEEA. The CDR3 extends over 15 amino acids. Trimming left V 3 bases short and J 2 bases short, with 11 bases between. In DNA, the CDR3 is TGTGCCAGCAGCTTCACAGGGCTCGCTGGAAACACCATATATTTT. As protein: CASSFTGLAGNTIYF.